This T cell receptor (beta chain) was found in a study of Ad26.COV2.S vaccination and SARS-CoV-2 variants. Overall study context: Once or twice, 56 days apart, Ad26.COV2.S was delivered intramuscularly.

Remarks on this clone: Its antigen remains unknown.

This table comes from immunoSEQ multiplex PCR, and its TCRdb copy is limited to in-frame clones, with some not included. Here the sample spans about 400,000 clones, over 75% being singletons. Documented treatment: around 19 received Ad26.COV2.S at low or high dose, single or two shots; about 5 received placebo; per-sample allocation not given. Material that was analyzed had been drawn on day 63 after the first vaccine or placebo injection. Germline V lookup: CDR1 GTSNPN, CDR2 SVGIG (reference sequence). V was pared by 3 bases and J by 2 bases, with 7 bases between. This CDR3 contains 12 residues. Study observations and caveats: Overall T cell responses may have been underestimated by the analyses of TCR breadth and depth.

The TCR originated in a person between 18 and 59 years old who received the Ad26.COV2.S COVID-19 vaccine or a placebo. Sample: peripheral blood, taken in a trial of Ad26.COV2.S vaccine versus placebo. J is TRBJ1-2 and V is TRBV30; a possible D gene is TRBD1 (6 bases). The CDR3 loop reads CAWRRGNYGYTF. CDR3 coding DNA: TGTGCCTGGAGGAGGGGGAACTATGGCTACACCTTC.